Each of the 9 T cell receptor beta chains below was sequenced from the same sample in a study of beta chain features in type 1 diabetes. Expressed TCRB transcripts were sequenced, since all the RNA that had been isolated was reverse transcribed. The data were produced by immunoSEQ multiplex PCR, yet TCRdb's version contains in-frame clones alone and is incomplete. This sample carries 300,000 to 450,000 clones, roughly an eighth of them seen once, and the ten largest clones take roughly 0.017%. The sample consisted of naive CD4+ T cells from blood. Receptor source: a man in his late teens or twenties in good health.

This clone was seen a handful of times. This chain uses TRBV7-2 with TRBJ2-2, with 9 positions matching TRBD2. CDR1 and CDR2 (germline): SGHTA, FQGNSA. The V and J ends lost 5 bases and 5 bases, in that order; junction bases with no gene match: 12. CDR3 length: 17 amino acids. This CDR3 is CASSPGGAGGETGELFF. The CDR3 nucleotides read TGTGCCAGCAGCCCCGGGGGGGCGGGAGGGGAAACCGGGGAGCTGTTTTTT.

This clone was counted a few times. The chain combines TRBV5-1 with TRBJ2-1, with TRBD1 matching 8 bases. V gave up 0 bases and J gave up 16 bases; unmatched junction bases: 9. CDR1 and CDR2 (germline): SGHRS, YFSETQ. CDR3 length: 13 residues. CDR3 DNA sequence: TGCGCCAGCAGCTTGGCTAACCGGGACAGGATCTTCTTC. Translating gives CASSLANRDRIFF. Together with reference TRBV5-1 and TRBJ2-1, the CDR3 gives the full variable domain: KAGVTQTPRYLIKTRGQQVTLSCSPISGHRSVSWYQQTPGQGLQFLFEYFSETQRNKGNFPGRFSGRQFSNSRSEMNVSTLELGDSALYLCASSLANRDRIFFGPGTRLTVL.

This rearrangement joins TRBV13 to TRBJ2-1; 12 nucleotides agree with TRBD2. Germline CDR1 is PRHDT and CDR2 is FYEKMQ (reference sequence). CDR3 length: 12 amino acids. Trimming at V came to 6 bases and at J to 15 bases, leaving 6 bases not matched to a gene. The CDR3 DNA is TGTGCCAGCAGAAGGACTAGCGGGGTCCCGTTCTTC. This translates into CASRRTSGVPFF.

V gene TRBV6-5 combines with J gene TRBJ1-1; no reliable D call. Trimming took 11 bases from V and 11 from J, leaving 18 bases between them. The CDR3 extends over 11 amino acids. Germline V gene lookup returns CDR1 MNHEY and CDR2 SVGAGI. The CDR3 nucleotides are TGTGCCTCCGCCCTTGAGTGGGAGGCTTTCTTT. This codes for CASALEWEAFF.

V gene TRBV11-2 combines with J gene TRBJ1-6; the D is unclear. Germline assignment: CDR1 SGHAT and CDR2 FQNNGV. CDR3 length: 15 amino acids. V lost 5 bases and J lost 2, with 10 bases in between. This CDR3 is CASSPEGTYNSPLHF. The CDR3 bases are TGTGCCAGCAGCCCTGAGGGCACCTATAATTCACCCCTCCACTTT.

The genes are TRBV7-2 and TRBJ1-1; TRBD1 aligns across 9 bases. This CDR3 is built from 17 residues. J gave up 0 bases and V 5 bases, and 10 bases lay outside the gene matches. Germline V lookup: CDR1 SGHTA, CDR2 FQGNSA. The CDR3: CASSPQATGGLNTEAFF. DNA of the CDR3: TGTGCCAGCAGCCCACAGGCGACAGGGGGACTGAACACTGAAGCTTTCTTT.

This chain connects TRBV7-2 to TRBJ2-3; D possibly corresponds to TRBD2 (5 bases). V was clipped by 3 bases and J by 4 bases, with 8 bases between them. Germline V gene data show CDR1 as SGHTA and CDR2 as FQGNSA. The CDR3 is made up of 13 amino acids. The CDR3: CASSFRDPDTQYF. DNA for the CDR3: TGTGCCAGCAGCTTCCGGGATCCAGATACGCAGTATTTT.

This clone was picked up a small number of times. The rearrangement uses TRBV9 and TRBJ2-6; D gene unclear. This CDR3 comprises 15 residues. Deletions cut 1 base from V and 1 base from J, with 6 bases between. The germline CDR1 and CDR2 sequences are SGDLS and YYNGEE. CDR3: CASSVSESGANVLTF. The DNA of the CDR3 is TGTGCCAGCAGCGTAAGTGAGTCTGGGGCCAACGTCCTGACTTTC.

This rearrangement joins TRBV9 to TRBJ1-5; D is unresolved. Per the germline V gene, CDR1 is SGDLS and CDR2 is YYNGEE. The CDR3 loop spans 15 amino acids. Trimming cost V 0 bases and J 1 base, with 8 bases left between them. DNA for the CDR3: TGTGCCAGCAGCGTAGGCGCGGTCAGCAATCAGCCCCAGCATTTT. This translates into CASSVGAVSNQPQHF. Supplemented by reference TRBV9 and TRBJ1-5, the full variable domain reads DSGVTQTPKHLITATGQRVTLRCSPRSGDLSVYWYQQSLDQGLQFLIQYYNGEERAKGNILERFSAQQFPDLHSELNLSSLELGDSALYFCASSVGAVSNQPQHFGDGTRLSIL.